Listed below are T cell receptor beta chains from one sample, sequenced in a study of T cells after yellow fever vaccination. One entry per CDR3 protein, called by TCRdb with MiXCR from the 5' RACE reads. The sample consists of 60,000 to 85,000 distinct CDR3 sequences, 5% to 8% of them appearing once. Source: CD8+ T cells sorted from PBMCs, taken 45 days after the first yellow fever vaccination. Receptors originate from a man aged 18 to 29 who received the YFV17D yellow fever vaccine. Both conserved end residues are part of each CDR3. D genes are given only for firm matches. Clone sizes are given selectively: once, few, many, or a class where the clone is expanded.

>14|TRBV7-3|many|TRBD2|TRBJ2-3
CASSPSGGADTQYF
TGTGCCAGCAGCCCAAGCGGGGGGGCAGATACGCAGTATTTT
>16|TRBV6-2/TRBV6-3|.|.|TRBJ2-5
CASSYGSNSLLETQYF
TGTGCCAGCAGTTACGGGTCCAATTCTTTGCTAGAGACCCAGTACTTC
>15|TRBV4-3|many|.|TRBJ2-4
CASSQGSLAKNIQYF
TGCGCCAGCAGCCAAGGGAGTTTAGCCAAAAACATTCAGTACTTC
>14|TRBV7-6|many|TRBD1|TRBJ1-1
CASSLVGTAFEAFF
TGTGCCAGCAGCTTGGTGGGGACAGCCTTCGAAGCTTTCTTT
>16|TRBV7-8|few|TRBD1|TRBJ2-1
CASSLKGARPYNEQFF
TGTGCCAGCAGCTTAAAGGGGGCAAGACCCTACAATGAGCAGTTCTTC
>14|TRBV7-2|few|.|TRBJ2-5
CASSLGIGEETQYF
TGTGCCAGCAGCTTAGGGATCGGGGAAGAGACCCAGTACTTC
>13|TRBV10-3|.|.|TRBJ2-7
CAISFWTPYEQYF
TGTGCCATCAGCTTTTGGACCCCCTACGAGCAGTACTTC
>10|TRBV20-1|many|.|TRBJ1-1
CSAYGTEAFF
TGCAGTGCTTATGGTACTGAAGCTTTCTTT
>14|TRBV4-1|.|.|TRBJ1-6
CASSQAVGGSPLHF
TGCGCCAGCAGCCAAGCGGTCGGGGGGTCACCCCTCCACTTT
>15|TRBV24-1|many|.|TRBJ1-4
CATSDTRTGNEKLFF
TGTGCCACCAGTGATACCCGGACGGGGAATGAAAAACTGTTTTTT
>14|TRBV20-1|many|.|TRBJ2-1
CSAMSSGSGVEQFF
TGCAGTGCTATGAGTAGCGGTTCTGGGGTCGAGCAGTTCTTC
>13|TRBV9|many|.|TRBJ2-3
CASSVVGSDTQYF
TGTGCCAGCAGCGTAGTTGGGTCAGATACGCAGTATTTT
>14|TRBV27|many|.|TRBJ1-2
CASSLTSGEHGYTF
TGTGCCAGCAGTTTAACGTCGGGGGAGCATGGCTACACCTTC
>12|TRBV7-2|many|.|TRBJ2-4
CASSYWGDIQYF
TGTGCCAGCAGCTACTGGGGGGACATTCAGTACTTC
>15|TRBV7-9|.|.|TRBJ1-1
CDSTRKGYMNTEAFF
TGTGACAGCACCAGAAAGGGCTACATGAACACTGAAGCTTTCTTT
>15|TRBV6-5|many|TRBD1|TRBJ2-5
CASKKGQSYQETQYF
TGTGCCAGCAAAAAGGGACAGAGCTACCAAGAGACCCAGTACTTC
>14|TRBV7-2|few|TRBD2|TRBJ2-5
CASSLLGGMETQYF
TGTGCCAGCAGCTTACTCGGGGGGATGGAGACCCAGTACTTC
>14|TRBV19|.|.|TRBJ2-5
CASSVLQAPRAQYF
TGTGCCAGTAGTGTCCTACAGGCCCCAAGGGCCCAGTACTTC
>13|TRBV5-6|many|.|TRBJ2-5
CASSIDHEETQYF
TGTGCCAGCAGCATAGACCACGAAGAGACCCAGTACTTC
>18|TRBV29-1|many|TRBD1|TRBJ2-3
CSVEDPRRGQGTTDTQYF
TGCAGCGTTGAAGATCCCCGCCGAGGACAGGGGACGACAGATACGCAGTATTTT
>13|TRBV4-1|many|.|TRBJ2-1
CASSQQGAVEQFF
TGCGCCAGCAGCCAACAAGGGGCGGTAGAGCAGTTCTTC
>11|TRBV20-1|.|.|TRBJ1-6
CSAQGNSPLHF
TGCAGTGCACAGGGTAATTCACCCCTCCACTTT
>14|TRBV12-3/TRBV12-4|many|.|TRBJ2-7
CASRVGAGGYEQYF
TGTGCCAGCCGGGTAGGGGCCGGGGGATACGAGCAGTACTTC
>12|TRBV5-4|.|.|TRBJ1-4
CASSLSGGELFF
TGTGCCAGCAGCTTGTCGGGCGGGGAACTGTTTTTT
>15|TRBV4-1|.|.|TRBJ1-6
CASSHKGGGQSPLHF
TGCGCCAGCAGCCATAAGGGGGGCGGTCAGTCACCCCTCCACTTT
>15|TRBV7-9|few|TRBD2|TRBJ2-7
CASSLSSGGFHEQYF
TGTGCCAGCAGCTTAAGCAGCGGGGGGTTCCACGAGCAGTACTTC